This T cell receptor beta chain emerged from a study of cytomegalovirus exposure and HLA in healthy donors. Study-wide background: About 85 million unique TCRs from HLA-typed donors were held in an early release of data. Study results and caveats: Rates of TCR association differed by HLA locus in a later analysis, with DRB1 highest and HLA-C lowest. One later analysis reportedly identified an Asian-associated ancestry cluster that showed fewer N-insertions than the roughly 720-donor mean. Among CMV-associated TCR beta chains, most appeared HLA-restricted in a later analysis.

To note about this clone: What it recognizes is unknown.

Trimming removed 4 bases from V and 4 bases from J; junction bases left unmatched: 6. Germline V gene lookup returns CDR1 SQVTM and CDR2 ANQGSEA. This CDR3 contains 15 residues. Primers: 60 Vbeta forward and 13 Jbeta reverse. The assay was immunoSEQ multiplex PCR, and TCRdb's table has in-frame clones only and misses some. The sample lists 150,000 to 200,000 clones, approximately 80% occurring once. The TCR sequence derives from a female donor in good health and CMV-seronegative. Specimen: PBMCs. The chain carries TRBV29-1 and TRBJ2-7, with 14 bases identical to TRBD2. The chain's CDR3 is CSVARGTSGSYEQYF. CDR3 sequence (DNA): TGCAGCGTTGCCCGAGGGACTAGCGGGAGTTACGAGCAGTACTTC.